The present entry profiles one T cell receptor beta chain with its context. The CDR3 totals 15 residues. The trim removed 5 bases at V and 8 bases at J, leaving 11 bases unmatched. From germline, CDR1 is LGHNA and CDR2 YSLEER. The data stem from a study of response to subunit inactivated influenza vaccine. TCRdb re-called the RT-PCR reads with MiXCR, one entry per CDR3 protein. The profile shows 590,000 or so distinct CDR3 sequences, 14% of them singletons. The chain links TRBV4-3 to TRBJ1-4; TRBD1 aligns across 7 bases. Specimen: PBMCs from blood, collected 14 days before vaccination. The sequence came from a man aged 50-59 years who received an inactivated influenza vaccine. In DNA form, the CDR3 reads TGCGCCAGCAGCACACGAGGGGGCGTGAGGGAAAAACTGTTTTTT. Its translation: CASSTRGGVREKLFF.